One and the same sample provided the 19 T cell receptor beta chains below, sequenced in a study of cytotoxic CD8 clonotypes in ibrutinib-treated CLL. Sequenced by immunoSEQ multiplex PCR; TCRdb stores in-frame clones only, minus some. This sample has tens of thousands of clones, with around 68% found just once. The sample was PBMCs, taken after 12 months of ibrutinib treatment. Every receptor here comes from a human donor with chronic lymphocytic leukemia.

The V and J genes are TRBV18 and TRBJ1-4, with TRBD1 as a possible D gene (5 bases). The ends were cut back, 6 bases at V and 4 bases at J, with 12 bases in the middle. Looked up from germline, CDR1 is KGHSH and CDR2 is LQKENI. The CDR3 is 14 residues long. CDR3 sequence reads: CASSPDTSNEKLFF. The DNA of the CDR3 is TGTGCCAGCTCGCCGGACACAAGTAATGAAAAACTGTTTTTT. Variable domain in full (rest from reference TRBV18 and TRBJ1-4): NAGVMQNPRHLVRRRGQEARLRCSPMKGHSHVYWYRQLPEEGLKFMVYLQKENIIDESGMPKERFSAEFPKEGPSILRIQQVVRGDSAAYFCASSPDTSNEKLFFGSGTQLSVL.

This sequence joins TRBV27 and TRBJ1-1, with D uncertain. The CDR3 has 17 amino acids. Germline V CDR1 and CDR2: MNHEY, SMNVEV (reference sequence). V was clipped by 5 bases and J by 0 bases, with 19 bases between them. Here the CDR3 reads CASSPLAGRSMNTEAFF. The CDR3 DNA follows: TGTGCCAGCAGTCCGTTGGCGGGCAGGTCGATGAACACTGAAGCTTTCTTT.

The rearrangement links TRBV30 to TRBJ2-2, with 7 bases identical to TRBD1. CDR1 and CDR2 (germline): GTSNPN, SVGIG (reference sequence). CDR3 length equals 13 residues. V was pared by 0 bases and J by 7 bases, with 2 bases of the junction left unmatched. CDR3 sequence (DNA): TGTGCCTGGAGTGTTAGGGGGCACGGGGAGCTGTTTTTT. Protein product: CAWSVRGHGELFF.

The rearrangement links TRBV13 to TRBJ2-7; 10 bases map to TRBD2. Looked up from germline, CDR1 is PRHDT and CDR2 is FYEKMQ (reference sequence). The CDR3 is 16 amino acids. With V trimmed by 0 bases and J by 5 bases, 7 bases remained unmatched. DNA of the CDR3: TGTGCCAGCAGCTTAGGCTCGAGCGGGGGGGCAAACGAGCAGTACTTC. Residues: CASSLGSSGGANEQYF.

The V call is TRBV2, the J call TRBJ2-7, with a possible D match to TRBD2 (5 bases). Trimming shortened V by 4 bases and J by 3 bases, and 10 bases separated the two germline ends. CDR1 and CDR2 (germline): SNHLY, FYNNEI. The CDR3 spans 13 residues. Here the CDR3 reads CASSAGLGYEQYF. In nucleotides, the CDR3 is TGTGCCAGCAGTGCCGGACTGGGCTACGAGCAGTACTTC.

This clone was found a few times. This chain's CDR3 is CASSLEGGANTGELFF. CDR3 nucleotide sequence: TGTGCCAGCAGCTTAGAGGGGGGAGCGAACACCGGGGAGCTGTTTTTT. The V and J genes are TRBV13 and TRBJ2-2; D may be TRBD1 or TRBD2 (6 bases each). The germline V gene encodes CDR1 PRHDT and CDR2 FYEKMQ (reference sequence). There are 16 residues in the CDR3. The V end was cut by 1 base, the J end by 0 bases, with 9 bases between.

The chain carries TRBV19 and TRBJ1-5; maybe TRBD1 (5 bases). The germline CDR1 and CDR2 sequences are LNHDA and SQIVND (reference sequence). CDR3 size: 15 residues. The V and J ends lost 2 bases and 4 bases respectively, with 12 bases between them. The CDR3 loop reads CASSIHTDKNQPQHF. The DNA of the CDR3 is TGTGCCAGTAGTATACATACGGACAAAAATCAGCCCCAGCATTTT.

This chain joins TRBV19 and TRBJ1-1, with unresolved D. CDR3 size: 13 residues. Germline CDR1 and CDR2: LNHDA and SQIVND (reference sequence). Between the trimmed V and J ends, which lost 1 base and 12 bases, there was a span of 15 bases. CDR3 region: CASSIAGTMKTFF. The CDR3 DNA is TGTGCCAGTAGTATAGCGGGCACCATGAAAACTTTCTTT.

J is TRBJ2-4 and V is TRBV6-6; tentative D call: TRBD1 (5 bases). The CDR3 loop spans 12 amino acids. V was trimmed by 3 bases and J by 7 bases, leaving 7 bases between them. Germline assignment: CDR1 MNHNY and CDR2 SVGAGI (reference sequence). Written as DNA, the CDR3 is TGTGCCAGCAGTTATGACAGCAACATTCAGTACTTC. This gives the protein CASSYDSNIQYF.

The chain employs TRBV14 and TRBJ2-5; 8 bases are shared with TRBD1. V was pared by 4 bases and J by 4 bases, with 8 bases of the junction left unmatched. Per the germline V gene, CDR1 is SGHDN and CDR2 is FVKESK. The CDR3 has 15 amino acids. The CDR3 bases are TGTGCCAGCAGCCCTGTCACGACAGGGGCAGAGACCCAGTACTTC. Encoded protein: CASSPVTTGAETQYF.

The V call is TRBV6-1, the J call TRBJ1-4; tentative D call: TRBD1 (5 bases). The germline CDR1 and CDR2 sequences are MNHNS and SASEGT. The V gene lost 6 bases and the J gene lost 2 bases, with 7 bases spanning the gap. The CDR3 runs 13 residues. The CDR3 DNA follows: TGTGCCAGCAGCGACAGTACTAATGAAAAACTGTTTTTT. Translating it yields CASSDSTNEKLFF.

In nucleotides, the CDR3 is TGTGCCACTACAGGGCTTGCTAACTATGGCTACACCTTC. It translates to CATTGLANYGYTF. The rearrangement links TRBV10-3 to TRBJ1-2; TRBD1 might be the D (6 bases). V was shortened by 10 bases and J by 0 bases, with 12 bases between the two germline ends. The germline gives CDR1 ENHRY, CDR2 SYGVKD. The CDR3 sequence is 13 residues long.

This rearrangement joins TRBV7-3 to TRBJ1-1; D possibly corresponds to TRBD1 (5 bases). V shed 5 bases and J shed 1 base, with 8 bases lying between them. This CDR3 comprises 13 residues. The V gene's germline CDR1 is SGHTA and CDR2 FQGTGA. The DNA of the CDR3 is TGTGCCAGCAGCCAGCAGGGGAACACTGAAGCTTTCTTT. Translated: CASSQQGNTEAFF.

The chain has TRBV6-6 and TRBJ1-2; 7 nucleotides match TRBD1. Germline-derived CDR1 and CDR2 are MNHNY and SVGAGI (reference sequence). Trimming cost V 2 bases and J 2 bases; bases outside gene matches: 2. This CDR3 region has 14 residues. CDR3 loop: CASSYPGQNYGYTF. CDR3 DNA sequence: TGTGCCAGCAGTTACCCGGGACAGAACTATGGCTACACCTTC.

The chain recombines TRBV10-3 with TRBJ2-2; 7 bases are a match to TRBD2. Germline V gives CDR1 ENHRY, CDR2 SYGVKD. Germline trimming cut 5 bases from V and 4 bases from J; bases unmatched to any gene: 4. The CDR3 runs 14 residues. CDR3 amino acids: CAISQAGSTGELFF. The CDR3 nucleotides read TGTGCCATCAGTCAAGCGGGGAGCACCGGGGAGCTGTTTTTT.

The chain employs TRBV10-3 and TRBJ2-7; 11 bases agree with TRBD1. CDR1 is ENHRY, CDR2 SYGVKD, per germline. The J segment lost 6 bases and the V segment lost 4 bases, leaving 5 bases of the junction unmatched. This CDR3 has 14 residues. CDR3 region: CAISGGQGGSEQYF. For the CDR3, the DNA is TGTGCCATCAGTGGGGGACAGGGGGGTTCCGAGCAGTACTTC.

V and J are TRBV19 and TRBJ1-5; D call uncertain. Germline V lookup: CDR1 LNHDA, CDR2 SQIVND (reference sequence). This CDR3 contains 12 residues. V was trimmed by 0 bases and J by 15 bases, leaving 12 bases between them. CDR3 coding DNA: TGTGCCAGTAGTATAGATATCCGGCAGCCGCATTTT. Translating gives CASSIDIRQPHF.

This clone has more than one count but fewer than ten. V gene TRBV6-1 combines with J gene TRBJ1-6; the match to TRBD1 covers 8 bases. CDR3 size: 16 residues. With 1 base clipped from V and 4 bases from J, the junction kept 3 bases outside the gene matches. Germline values: CDR1 MNHNS, CDR2 SASEGT. Here the CDR3 reads CASSEDRTGYNSPLHF. As DNA, the CDR3 is TGTGCCAGCAGTGAAGATAGGACAGGGTATAATTCACCCCTCCACTTT.

The chain links TRBV19 to TRBJ1-1; no firm D call. Germline V gives CDR1 LNHDA, CDR2 SQIVND (reference sequence). The ends were cut back, 1 base at V and 4 bases at J, with 13 bases in the middle. This CDR3 is 15 amino acids long. The DNA of the CDR3 is TGTGCCAGTAGTATAGTACCAGTAGGAACCACTGAAGCTTTCTTT. It is translated as CASSIVPVGTTEAFF.